Each of the 27 T cell receptor beta chains below was sequenced from the same sample in a study of CD8+ T cells in alopecia areata. Specified treatment: oral pan-JAK inhibitor, 5-10 mg twice daily. Reverse transcription of extracted RNA yielded cDNA, which provided the sequencing template. Sequencing was performed with immunoSEQ multiplex PCR; in TCRdb, only in-frame clones are kept and a portion is missing. This sample has 200,000 to 250,000 clones, with 50% to 70% found just once. Sequences were derived from CD4+ T cells sorted from blood, sampled at week 4, from a patient treated with tofacitinib. All receptors derive from a human donor with alopecia areata.

The chain joins TRBV6-5 to TRBJ1-6, with D tentatively TRBD1 (6 bases). With 6 bases removed from V and 7 bases from J, the gap between germline ends came to 13 bases. Germline V lookup: CDR1 MNHEY, CDR2 SVGAGI. The CDR3 totals 14 residues. Here the CDR3 reads CASSGGGQNSPLHF. CDR3 DNA sequence: TGTGCCAGCAGCGGCGGGGGCCAAAATTCACCCCTCCACTTT.

The CDR3 sequence: CASSVAQRGSQETQYF. As DNA, the CDR3 is TGTGCCAGCAGCGTAGCTCAGCGGGGGAGCCAAGAGACCCAGTACTTC. J is TRBJ2-5 and V is TRBV9, with 8 bases lining up with TRBD2. Germline CDR1 SGDLS, CDR2 YYNGEE. The CDR3 has 16 residues. The V and J ends lost 0 bases and 1 base, in that order; junction bases with no gene match: 5.

The chain couples TRBV4-3 to TRBJ1-4; D gene ambiguous. CDR3 length equals 16 residues. Trimming removed 0 bases from V and 4 bases from J, with 12 bases in between. Per the germline V gene, CDR1 is LGHNA and CDR2 is YSLEER. The CDR3 nucleotides read TGCGCCAGCAGCCAAGACGTAGACTCCATTAATGAAAAACTGTTTTTT. This translates into CASSQDVDSINEKLFF.

The chain employs TRBV25-1 and TRBJ1-2, with a possible D match to TRBD1 (5 bases). This CDR3 has 15 amino acids. The ends were cut back, 3 bases at V and 8 bases at J, with 19 bases in the middle. Per germline, CDR1 MGHDK and CDR2 SYGVNS. The CDR3 here is CASSDRDGGLGGYTF. For the CDR3, the DNA is TGTGCCAGCAGTGACCGGGACGGAGGATTGGGCGGCTACACCTTC.

V gene TRBV11-1 combines with J gene TRBJ2-5, with D possibly being TRBD1 (6 bases). CDR1 and CDR2 (germline): SGHAT, FQDESV (reference sequence). CDR3 size: 15 residues. V was pared by 4 bases and J by 5 bases, with 17 bases between. CDR3 sequence: CASSSLDSPRETQYF. In DNA form, the CDR3 reads TGTGCCAGCAGCTCTCTGGACAGCCCTAGGGAGACCCAGTACTTC.

The chain combines TRBV5-6 with TRBJ2-6, with 9 bases matching TRBD1. The CDR3 is made up of 18 amino acids. With 4 bases clipped from V and 0 bases from J, the junction kept 8 bases outside the gene matches. In germline, CDR1 is SGHDT, CDR2 YYEEEE. The CDR3 sequence is CASSDPDRGASGANVLTF. CDR3 nucleotide sequence: TGTGCCAGCAGCGACCCTGACAGGGGGGCCTCTGGGGCCAACGTCCTGACTTTC.

This chain links TRBV5-6 with TRBJ1-6; TRBD1 is a possible D gene (5 bases). The CDR3 contains 13 residues. CDR1 SGHDT and CDR2 YYEEEE come from the germline V gene. V lost 4 bases and J 12 bases, leaving 14 bases between the germline ends. The CDR3 reads CASSTTGPRPLHF. The CDR3 DNA follows: TGTGCCAGCAGCACCACAGGACCCAGACCCCTCCACTTT.

This chain links TRBV9 with TRBJ2-5; the D gene is possibly TRBD2 (5 bases). The CDR3 is 13 amino acids. Per germline, CDR1 SGDLS and CDR2 YYNGEE. Trimming removed 0 bases at V and 4 bases at J, with 7 bases between. CDR3 amino acids: CASSVAGSETQYF. In nucleotides, the CDR3 is TGTGCCAGCAGCGTAGCGGGGTCAGAGACCCAGTACTTC. The whole variable domain, filled in from reference TRBV9 and TRBJ2-5, reads DSGVTQTPKHLITATGQRVTLRCSPRSGDLSVYWYQQSLDQGLQFLIQYYNGEERAKGNILERFSAQQFPDLHSELNLSSLELGDSALYFCASSVAGSETQYFGPGTRLLVL.

The chain couples TRBV7-9 to TRBJ2-1; 11 bases match TRBD2. Germline CDR1 reads SEHNR; CDR2 reads FQNEAQ (reference sequence). V gave up 5 bases and J gave up 4 bases; unmatched junction bases: 4. The CDR3 totals 15 residues. For the CDR3, the DNA is TGTGCCAGCAGCCTAACTAGCGGGGGTTACAATGAGCAGTTCTTC. This sequence encodes CASSLTSGGYNEQFF.

V usage is TRBV30 and J usage is TRBJ1-6; 7 bases line up with TRBD1. This CDR3 has 14 amino acids. Germline V CDR1 and CDR2: GTSNPN, SVGIG (reference sequence). V lost 4 bases and J lost 9; bases outside the gene matches: 9. CDR3 sequence reads: CAWTPRQGSSPLHF. The CDR3 DNA reads TGTGCCTGGACCCCTAGACAGGGCAGTTCACCCCTCCACTTT.

The chain couples TRBV5-4 to TRBJ2-6; D is uncertain. CDR1 and CDR2 (germline): SGHNT, YYREEE (reference sequence). This CDR3 contains 18 residues. The germline V and J ends were trimmed by 4 bases and 0 bases, with 17 bases remaining between them. This CDR3 reads CASSDNDVRASGANVLTF. DNA for the CDR3: TGTGCCAGCAGCGATAATGATGTACGAGCCTCTGGGGCCAACGTCCTGACTTTC.

The table lists this clone with a count of one. The V gene is TRBV7-2, the J gene TRBJ2-5; D is unresolved. In germline, CDR1 is SGHTA, CDR2 FQGNSA. This CDR3 has 14 amino acids. Deletions cut 3 bases from V and 2 bases from J, with 10 bases between. The CDR3 sequence: CASSFRWGQETQYF. The CDR3 DNA follows: TGTGCCAGCAGCTTTCGGTGGGGACAAGAGACCCAGTACTTC.

This clone occurred many times. V gene TRBV2 combines with J gene TRBJ2-3; 11 bases match TRBD2. Germline lookup yields CDR1 SNHLY and CDR2 FYNNEI. This CDR3 contains 15 residues. J gave up 1 base and V 8 bases, and 5 bases lay outside the gene matches. DNA of the CDR3: TGTGCCAGCGGACGTAGCGGGGGGGGCACAGATACGCAGTATTTT. It yields the protein CASGRSGGGTDTQYF.

Only a few counts were recorded for this clone. The rearrangement joins TRBV5-1 to TRBJ2-7; 7 positions agree with TRBD1. From germline, CDR1 is SGHRS and CDR2 YFSETQ. J lost 4 bases, V lost 4 bases, and 5 bases had no gene match. The length of the CDR3 is 13 residues. CDR3: CASSIQGTYEQYF. CDR3 sequence (DNA): TGCGCCAGCAGCATACAGGGGACGTACGAGCAGTACTTC.

There are a few counts of this clone. DNA of the CDR3: TGTGCCAGCTCACCCACAGCGTCCGCAGATACGCAGTATTTT. This encodes CASSPTASADTQYF. The J gene is TRBJ2-3, the V gene TRBV18; D gene unclear. Per the germline V gene, CDR1 is KGHSH and CDR2 is LQKENI. Trimming pared 3 bases from V and 4 bases from J, leaving 11 bases between. This CDR3 region has 14 residues.

The V gene is TRBV11-2, the J gene TRBJ1-2, with D unclear. The ends were cut back, 4 bases at V and 2 bases at J, with 8 bases in the middle. Germline-derived CDR1 and CDR2 are SGHAT and FQNNGV. CDR3 length: 13 residues. The CDR3 sequence: CASSWTENYGYTF. In nucleotides, the CDR3 is TGTGCCAGCAGCTGGACCGAGAACTATGGCTACACCTTC.

This rearrangement joins TRBV2 to TRBJ1-1; D gene uncertain. Trimming took off 0 bases at V and 1 base at J, with 6 bases between the two ends. CDR1 SNHLY and CDR2 FYNNEI come from the germline V gene. The CDR3 is made up of 14 amino acids. The CDR3 is CASSEASRNTEAFF. The CDR3 nucleotides are TGTGCCAGCAGTGAAGCCAGCCGGAACACTGAAGCTTTCTTT.

The chain couples TRBV25-1 to TRBJ2-1, with D unresolved. V lost 3 bases and J 5 bases, leaving 11 bases between the germline ends. The CDR3 is made up of 14 amino acids. Germline CDR1 is MGHDK and CDR2 is SYGVNS. CDR3 region: CASSDDGPNNEQFF. The CDR3 nucleotides read TGTGCCAGCAGTGACGATGGTCCAAACAATGAGCAGTTCTTC.

The chain joins TRBV6-5 to TRBJ2-2; TRBD1 is a possible D gene (6 bases). The germline V gene has CDR1 MNHEY and CDR2 SVGAGI. V gave up 7 bases and J gave up 4 bases, with 13 bases separating them. The CDR3 runs 14 residues. The CDR3 nucleotides read TGTGCCAGCAAAACGGACAGTCCCACCGGGGAGCTGTTTTTT. It codes for CASKTDSPTGELFF.

V usage is TRBV5-4 and J usage is TRBJ2-1; 8 bases are shared with TRBD1. Germline CDR1 reads SGHNT; CDR2 reads YYREEE (reference sequence). The V gene end was trimmed by 0 bases and the J gene end by 4 bases; junction bases not matched to a gene: 3. This CDR3 is built from 15 residues. CDR3 loop: CASSLEQGEYNEQFF. In DNA, the CDR3 is TGTGCCAGCAGCTTGGAACAGGGGGAATACAATGAGCAGTTCTTC.

This clone showed up just a few times. The chain has TRBV4-3 and TRBJ1-1; 7 bases are a match to TRBD1. The CDR3 totals 15 residues. Germline V CDR1 and CDR2: LGHNA, YSLEER. V lost 2 bases, J lost 0 bases, and 3 bases stayed unmatched. CDR3 sequence (DNA): TGCGCCAGCAGCCAAAAACAGGGGATGAACACTGAAGCTTTCTTT. It specifies CASSQKQGMNTEAFF.

This clone was found a few times. CDR3 DNA sequence: TGTGCCAGCAGTTCAGGGTACGAGCAGTACTTC. Residues: CASSSGYEQYF. The gene calls are TRBV27 and TRBJ2-7; D may be TRBD1 (5 bases). From germline, CDR1 is MNHEY and CDR2 SMNVEV (reference sequence). Trimming stripped 4 bases from V and 4 bases from J, with 5 bases between. The CDR3 runs to 11 residues.

This clone was observed a few times. The chain is built from TRBV25-1 and TRBJ2-7; no clear D. The V end was cut by 1 base, the J end by 5 bases, with 3 bases between. Germline V gene sequence: CDR1 MGHDK, CDR2 SYGVNS. The CDR3 spans 11 residues. CDR3 protein: CASSEFHEQYF. CDR3 DNA sequence: TGTGCCAGCAGTGAATTCCACGAGCAGTACTTC.

This clone occurred a few times. The V call is TRBV13, the J call TRBJ1-2; D remains unclear. Between the trimmed V and J ends, which lost 2 bases and 2 bases, there was a span of 9 bases. This CDR3 spans 14 amino acids. Germline loops: CDR1 PRHDT, CDR2 FYEKMQ (reference sequence). CDR3 sequence: CASSLNLRNYGYTF. DNA for the CDR3: TGTGCCAGCAGCTTAAACCTTAGGAACTATGGCTACACCTTC.

This chain links TRBV29-1 with TRBJ2-3; 9 nucleotides agree with TRBD2. CDR3 length: 14 residues. Trimming took 2 bases from V and 5 from J; bases not matched to a gene: 5. Germline V CDR1 and CDR2: SQVTM, ANQGSEA. CDR3 DNA sequence: TGCAGCGTTGAAAGCGGGGGGCGGGGAGATACGCAGTATTTT. Amino acids: CSVESGGRGDTQYF.

In its sample, this clone was seen a few times. The chain has TRBV9 and TRBJ1-3; D ambiguous. Germline lookup yields CDR1 SGDLS and CDR2 YYNGEE. With 7 bases removed from V and 0 bases from J, the gap between germline ends came to 11 bases. The CDR3 sequence is 14 residues long. The CDR3 bases are TGTGCCAGCGACGACCTGAGCTCTGGAAACACCATATATTTT. It yields the protein CASDDLSSGNTIYF. Filled out from reference TRBV9 and TRBJ1-3, the complete variable domain reads DSGVTQTPKHLITATGQRVTLRCSPRSGDLSVYWYQQSLDQGLQFLIQYYNGEERAKGNILERFSAQQFPDLHSELNLSSLELGDSALYFCASDDLSSGNTIYFGEGSWLTVV.

This clone was counted once. The chain is built from TRBV4-3 and TRBJ2-1; TRBD2 agrees at 9 bases. CDR1 LGHNA and CDR2 YSLEER come from the germline V gene. Trimming at V came to 3 bases and at J to 5 bases, leaving 2 bases not matched to a gene. The CDR3 has 14 amino acids. CDR3 nucleotides: TGCGCCAGCAGCCAGACTAGCGGTAACAATGAGCAGTTCTTC. It encodes CASSQTSGNNEQFF.